Listed below are T cell receptor beta chains from one sample, sequenced in a study of yellow fever vaccine responses in identical twins. Each CDR3 protein is one row after TCRdb ran MiXCR on the RT-PCR reads. The sample lists about 19,000 distinct CDR3 sequences; around 70% were seen once. The sample here was T cells from blood (PBMCs), unsorted or a sorted subset (not recorded which), taken before or after yellow fever vaccination (not recorded which). The receptors were sampled from a woman between 18 and 29 years old who received the yellow fever vaccine. Each CDR3 is given with its conserved first and last residue. The D gene is left open where the match is weak. Not all rows give a size; the values are once, few, many and, for expanded clones, a class.

CDR3aa: CASSGGQGLSRTDTQYF
CDR3nt: TGTGCCAGCAGCGGCGGACAGGGGTTGTCTCGCACAGATACGCAGTATTTT
v_gene: TRBV9
d_gene: TRBD1
j_gene: TRBJ2-3
abundance: few

CDR3aa: CSANYYNEQFF
CDR3nt: TGCAGTGCTAACTACTACAATGAGCAGTTCTTC
v_gene: TRBV20-1
d_gene: -
j_gene: TRBJ2-1
abundance: -

CDR3aa: CASSHGTSANEQFF
CDR3nt: TGTGCCAGCAGTCACGGGACTAGCGCTAATGAGCAGTTCTTC
v_gene: TRBV7-3
d_gene: TRBD2
j_gene: TRBJ2-1
abundance: -

CDR3aa: CASSLGTPNEQFF
CDR3nt: TGCGCCAGCAGCTTGGGGACACCCAATGAGCAGTTCTTC
v_gene: TRBV5-1
d_gene: -
j_gene: TRBJ2-1
abundance: -

CDR3aa: CASSDGTAEETQYF
CDR3nt: TGCGCCAGCAGCGACGGGACAGCTGAAGAGACCCAGTACTTC
v_gene: TRBV5-1
d_gene: TRBD1
j_gene: TRBJ2-5
abundance: once

CDR3aa: CASSLTRDEKLFF
CDR3nt: TGCGCCAGCAGCCTTACGAGGGATGAAAAACTGTTTTTT
v_gene: TRBV4-3
d_gene: -
j_gene: TRBJ1-4
abundance: -

CDR3aa: CASLLAGIIPSTDTQYF
CDR3nt: TGTGCCAGCTTACTAGCGGGAATAATCCCTAGCACAGATACGCAGTATTTT
v_gene: TRBV2
d_gene: TRBD2
j_gene: TRBJ2-3
abundance: -

CDR3aa: CASSEESNQPQHF
CDR3nt: TGTGCCAGCAGTGAAGAAAGCAATCAGCCCCAGCATTTT
v_gene: TRBV2
d_gene: -
j_gene: TRBJ1-5
abundance: once

CDR3aa: CASSFAQGVHEQYF
CDR3nt: TGTGCCAGCAGCTTTGCACAGGGGGTCCACGAGCAGTACTTC
v_gene: TRBV11-1
d_gene: TRBD1
j_gene: TRBJ2-7
abundance: few

CDR3aa: CSVNPGLAGGEQYF
CDR3nt: TGCAGTGTCAACCCGGGACTAGCGGGAGGCGAGCAGTACTTC
v_gene: TRBV20-1
d_gene: TRBD2
j_gene: TRBJ2-7
abundance: -

CDR3aa: CSARDGGLAGGPHYNEQFF
CDR3nt: TGCAGTGCTAGAGATGGAGGACTAGCGGGGGGGCCGCACTACAATGAGCAGTTCTTC
v_gene: TRBV20-1
d_gene: TRBD2
j_gene: TRBJ2-1
abundance: -

CDR3aa: CATRDREGYGYTF
CDR3nt: TGTGCCACCAGGGACAGGGAGGGGTATGGCTACACCTTC
v_gene: TRBV24-1
d_gene: TRBD1
j_gene: TRBJ1-2
abundance: -

CDR3aa: CASSPIAGANNEQFF
CDR3nt: TGTGCCAGCTCACCAATAGCGGGAGCCAACAATGAGCAGTTCTTC
v_gene: TRBV18
d_gene: TRBD2
j_gene: TRBJ2-1
abundance: -

CDR3aa: CASSLEEAYSNQPQHF
CDR3nt: TGTGCCAGCAGCTTAGAGGAAGCTTATAGCAATCAGCCCCAGCATTTT
v_gene: TRBV7-6
d_gene: -
j_gene: TRBJ1-5
abundance: -

CDR3aa: CSVVLGSGSWQETQYF
CDR3nt: TGCAGCGTTGTTTTGGGTAGCGGGAGTTGGCAAGAGACCCAGTACTTC
v_gene: TRBV29-1
d_gene: TRBD2
j_gene: TRBJ2-5
abundance: -

CDR3aa: CASSHVGGGSGNEQFF
CDR3nt: TGTGCCAGCAGCCACGTAGGAGGGGGGAGCGGTAATGAGCAGTTCTTC
v_gene: TRBV3-1
d_gene: -
j_gene: TRBJ2-1
abundance: -

CDR3aa: CASTEGIISGNTIYF
CDR3nt: TGTGCCAGCACCGAGGGGATCATCTCTGGAAACACCATATATTTT
v_gene: TRBV12-3/TRBV12-4
d_gene: -
j_gene: TRBJ1-3
abundance: -

CDR3aa: CASSSGQGASNEQFF
CDR3nt: TGTGCCAGCTCATCCGGACAGGGGGCATCAAATGAGCAGTTCTTC
v_gene: TRBV18
d_gene: TRBD1
j_gene: TRBJ2-1
abundance: -

CDR3aa: CASNPRQGTTDTQYF
CDR3nt: TGTGCCAGCAACCCGCGACAGGGGACAACAGATACGCAGTATTTT
v_gene: TRBV25-1
d_gene: TRBD1
j_gene: TRBJ2-3
abundance: -

CDR3aa: CASSGSSGATEAFF
CDR3nt: TGTGCCAGCAGTGGAAGCTCCGGGGCCACTGAAGCTTTCTTT
v_gene: TRBV25-1
d_gene: -
j_gene: TRBJ1-1
abundance: once

CDR3aa: CASSKGRLNEKLFF
CDR3nt: TGCGCCAGCAGTAAGGGACGCCTGAATGAAAAACTGTTTTTT
v_gene: TRBV10-1
d_gene: -
j_gene: TRBJ1-4
abundance: once

CDR3aa: CASSRTGTSVTGELFF
CDR3nt: TGTGCCAGCAGTCGAACCGGGACTAGCGTCACCGGGGAGCTGTTTTTT
v_gene: TRBV28
d_gene: TRBD2
j_gene: TRBJ2-2
abundance: -

CDR3aa: CASSLSRSYEQYF
CDR3nt: TGTGCCAGCAGCTTATCAAGATCCTACGAGCAGTACTTC
v_gene: TRBV11-3
d_gene: -
j_gene: TRBJ2-7
abundance: -

CDR3aa: CASSPLRVDNEQFF
CDR3nt: TGTGCCAGCAGCCCCCTAAGGGTCGACAATGAGCAGTTCTTC
v_gene: TRBV9
d_gene: -
j_gene: TRBJ2-1
abundance: -

CDR3aa: CASSPERQAGANVLTF
CDR3nt: TGTGCCAGCTCACCAGAGAGACAGGCTGGGGCCAACGTCCTGACTTTC
v_gene: TRBV18
d_gene: -
j_gene: TRBJ2-6
abundance: -

CDR3aa: CAISDGKERRTQYF
CDR3nt: TGTGCCATCAGTGACGGGAAGGAACGTCGGACCCAGTACTTC
v_gene: TRBV10-3
d_gene: -
j_gene: TRBJ2-5
abundance: -

CDR3aa: CASKLRGGPGYTF
CDR3nt: TGTGCCAGCAAACTTCGAGGGGGCCCTGGCTACACCTTC
v_gene: TRBV6-1
d_gene: TRBD1
j_gene: TRBJ1-2
abundance: -

CDR3aa: CATSQTPLNTGELFF
CDR3nt: TGTGCCACCAGCCAGACTCCCTTGAACACCGGGGAGCTGTTTTTT
v_gene: TRBV15
d_gene: -
j_gene: TRBJ2-2
abundance: -

CDR3aa: CASSLRQGTSYNEQFF
CDR3nt: TGTGCCAGCAGCTTAAGACAGGGTACCTCCTACAATGAGCAGTTCTTC
v_gene: TRBV7-3
d_gene: TRBD1
j_gene: TRBJ2-1
abundance: -

CDR3aa: CASRDRGYSTDTQYF
CDR3nt: TGTGCCAGCAGAGACAGGGGCTATAGCACAGATACGCAGTATTTT
v_gene: TRBV25-1
d_gene: TRBD1
j_gene: TRBJ2-3
abundance: -

CDR3aa: CASSQDSLTDTQYF
CDR3nt: TGCGCCAGCAGCCAAGATTCCCTCACAGATACGCAGTATTTT
v_gene: TRBV4-1
d_gene: -
j_gene: TRBJ2-3
abundance: few

CDR3aa: CASSSTPSDTSLHYGYTF
CDR3nt: TGTGCCAGCAGCTCCACCCCCTCTGACACAAGCCTTCACTATGGCTACACCTTC
v_gene: TRBV7-6
d_gene: -
j_gene: TRBJ1-2
abundance: -

CDR3aa: CASSRRTEYEQYF
CDR3nt: TGTGCCAGCAGCCGTAGGACAGAGTACGAGCAGTACTTC
v_gene: TRBV5-4
d_gene: -
j_gene: TRBJ2-7
abundance: -

CDR3aa: CASSVQGDYNSPLHF
CDR3nt: TGTGCCAGCAGCGTTCAGGGGGACTATAATTCACCCCTCCACTTT
v_gene: TRBV13
d_gene: TRBD1
j_gene: TRBJ1-6
abundance: -

CDR3aa: CASSRRGPESTDTQYF
CDR3nt: TGCGCCAGCAGCAGGCGAGGGCCAGAGAGCACAGATACGCAGTATTTT
v_gene: TRBV5-1
d_gene: -
j_gene: TRBJ2-3
abundance: -

CDR3aa: CASSTGTVNYGYTF
CDR3nt: TGTGCCAGCAGCACTGGGACCGTCAACTATGGCTACACCTTC
v_gene: TRBV21-1
d_gene: -
j_gene: TRBJ1-2
abundance: -

CDR3aa: CASSESQGGSGNTIYF
CDR3nt: TGCGCCAGCAGTGAGTCCCAAGGTGGCTCTGGAAACACCATATATTTT
v_gene: TRBV10-1
d_gene: -
j_gene: TRBJ1-3
abundance: -

CDR3aa: CASSGQVIMGNYGYTF
CDR3nt: TGTGCCAGCAGCGGACAGGTGATCATGGGTAACTATGGCTACACCTTC
v_gene: TRBV7-9
d_gene: TRBD1
j_gene: TRBJ1-2
abundance: few

CDR3aa: CSVTTGGYEQYF
CDR3nt: TGCAGTGTTACGACAGGCGGCTACGAGCAGTACTTC
v_gene: TRBV20-1
d_gene: -
j_gene: TRBJ2-7
abundance: -

CDR3aa: CASRGEGGGGTEAFF
CDR3nt: TGTGCCAGCAGGGGTGAAGGGGGAGGCGGCACTGAAGCTTTCTTT
v_gene: TRBV13
d_gene: -
j_gene: TRBJ1-1
abundance: -

CDR3aa: CASSILAGGTGELFF
CDR3nt: TGCGCCAGCAGCATTCTAGCGGGAGGTACCGGGGAGCTGTTTTTT
v_gene: TRBV5-1
d_gene: TRBD2
j_gene: TRBJ2-2
abundance: -

CDR3aa: CASSQRYRWGYTF
CDR3nt: TGTGCCAGCAGCCAGAGGTACCGGTGGGGCTACACCTTC
v_gene: TRBV3-1
d_gene: -
j_gene: TRBJ1-2
abundance: -

CDR3aa: CSVGQPGGELFF
CDR3nt: TGCAGCGTTGGACAGCCCGGCGGGGAGCTGTTTTTT
v_gene: TRBV29-1
d_gene: -
j_gene: TRBJ2-2
abundance: once

CDR3aa: CAISENRDGGQHF
CDR3nt: TGTGCCATCAGTGAGAACCGGGACGGGGGCCAGCATTTT
v_gene: TRBV10-3
d_gene: -
j_gene: TRBJ1-5
abundance: few